The 20 T cell receptor beta chains below all came from one sample that was sequenced in a study of blood T cell repertoires in COVID-19. Profiled with immunoSEQ multiplex PCR; TCRdb holds only in-frame clones, not every one. Here the sample spans approximately 65,000 clones, approximately 79% being singletons. What was sequenced was peripheral blood. Every receptor here comes from an elderly woman with active or convalescent COVID-19.

The V gene is TRBV2, the J gene TRBJ1-5; 9 bases fit TRBD1. J lost 6 bases, V lost 9 bases, and 6 bases had no gene match. Germline V gene sequence: CDR1 SNHLY, CDR2 FYNNEI. The CDR3 contains 13 residues. The CDR3 nucleotides read TGTGCCAGTCGGGACAGGGTGGCTCAGCCCCAGCATTTT. It codes for CASRDRVAQPQHF.

This clone was seen a handful of times. The chain links TRBV19 to TRBJ1-2, with 8 bases aligning to TRBD1. The CDR3 sequence is 15 residues long. The V and J ends lost 6 bases and 4 bases, in that order; junction bases with no gene match: 10. Germline values: CDR1 LNHDA, CDR2 SQIVND (reference sequence). The CDR3, as DNA: TGTGCCAGTAGCGGCGCAGGGGGCGCAAGCTATGGCTACACCTTC. Amino acids: CASSGAGGASYGYTF.

The chain employs TRBV7-8 and TRBJ1-5, with D possibly matching TRBD1 (6 bases). The CDR3 has 15 residues. Germline CDR1 is SGHVS and CDR2 is FQNEAQ. The V end lost 0 bases, the J end lost 4 bases, and 10 bases lay between the germline ends. This chain's CDR3 is CASSLAGGINQPQHF. In DNA form, the CDR3 reads TGTGCCAGCAGCTTAGCAGGGGGAATAAATCAGCCCCAGCATTTT.

The chain uses TRBV11-2 and TRBJ1-4; D is unclear. V was cut by 4 bases and J by 0 bases, with 12 bases left in between. CDR1 is SGHAT and CDR2 is FQNNGV in the germline V gene. This CDR3 region has 16 residues. The CDR3: CASSSPEGATNEKLFF. CDR3 DNA: TGTGCCAGCAGCTCCCCCGAGGGCGCAACTAATGAAAAACTGTTTTTT.

This clone appeared many times. This CDR3 is also generated by other DNA sequences in the sample. The rearrangement uses TRBV30 and TRBJ2-5; TRBD2 agrees at 14 bases. V dropped 0 bases and J dropped 4; count of bases not matched to a gene: 4. This CDR3 comprises 16 residues. CDR1 is GTSNPN and CDR2 is SVGIG in the germline V gene (reference sequence). This chain's CDR3 is CAWSVGLAGGRETQYF. In DNA, the CDR3 is TGTGCCTGGAGTGTCGGACTAGCGGGGGGTAGAGAGACCCAGTACTTC.

V gene TRBV24-1 combines with J gene TRBJ1-1; 10 bases align to TRBD1. The CDR3 loop spans 17 amino acids. Trimming removed 3 bases from V and 1 base from J; junction bases left unmatched: 7. CDR1 KGHDR and CDR2 SFDVKD come from the germline V gene. CDR3 DNA: TGTGCCACCAGTGATGGGCGGGACAGGGGAAGGAACACTGAAGCTTTCTTT. This codes for CATSDGRDRGRNTEAFF.

The genes are TRBV18 and TRBJ2-7; TRBD1 aligns across 8 bases. Germline CDR1 reads KGHSH; CDR2 reads LQKENI. The CDR3 runs 14 residues. V gave up 4 bases and J gave up 4 bases; unmatched junction bases: 6. This CDR3 is CASSLQGAGYEQYF. The CDR3 DNA reads as TGTGCCAGCTCACTTCAGGGGGCCGGTTACGAGCAGTACTTC.

Only one count was recorded for this clone. CDR3 amino acids: CASSSDRGHNSPLHF. CDR3 nucleotides: TGTGCCAGCAGTTCTGACAGGGGGCATAATTCACCCCTCCACTTT. The chain employs TRBV27 and TRBJ1-6; 10 bases fit TRBD1. Germline lookup yields CDR1 MNHEY and CDR2 SMNVEV (reference sequence). After removal of 4 bases from V and 5 bases from J, the junction contained 2 bases not matched to a gene. The CDR3 runs 15 residues.

This chain joins TRBV6-5 and TRBJ1-1; 9 bases are a match to TRBD1. V shed 5 bases and J 2 bases; nucleotides not matched to a gene: 6. Germline V gives CDR1 MNHEY, CDR2 SVGAGI. The CDR3 extends over 15 amino acids. The CDR3 loop is CASSTRQGENTEAFF. As DNA, the CDR3 is TGTGCCAGCAGTACCCGACAGGGGGAAAACACTGAAGCTTTCTTT.

This chain connects TRBV7-9 to TRBJ1-1, with TRBD1 as a possible D gene (5 bases). Germline V gene data show CDR1 as SEHNR and CDR2 as FQNEAQ (reference sequence). The length of the CDR3 is 14 residues. The V and J ends lost 2 bases and 4 bases respectively, with 11 bases between them. The CDR3: CASSLRGEGTEAFF. The CDR3 DNA reads TGTGCCAGCAGCTTACGGGGGGAAGGCACTGAAGCTTTCTTT.

V and J are TRBV13 and TRBJ2-7, with 9 bases matching TRBD1. Germline CDR1 and CDR2: PRHDT and FYEKMQ (reference sequence). The CDR3 is 14 residues long. The ends lost 3 bases at V and 3 bases at J; junction bases unmatched: 3. The CDR3 DNA is TGTGCCAGCAGCTTGGGACAGGGACGCTACGAGCAGTACTTC. Amino acid sequence: CASSLGQGRYEQYF.

The chain uses TRBV12-5 and TRBJ1-1, with a possible D match to TRBD1 (5 bases). Germline CDR1 and CDR2: LGHNT and FRNRAP. The CDR3 consists of 14 residues. V lost 6 bases to trimming and J lost 0 bases, with 11 bases between them. The chain's CDR3 is CASGQTAMNTEAFF. The CDR3 coding sequence is TGTGCTAGTGGCCAGACAGCCATGAACACTGAAGCTTTCTTT.

This rearrangement joins TRBV7-8 to TRBJ2-5; D is unresolved. Germline V gene lookup returns CDR1 SGHVS and CDR2 FQNEAQ. The length of the CDR3 is 15 residues. With 5 bases removed from V and 0 bases from J, the gap between germline ends came to 13 bases. The CDR3 sequence: CASSPRRQNQETQYF. CDR3 coding DNA: TGTGCCAGCAGCCCTCGGCGGCAGAACCAAGAGACCCAGTACTTC.

This clone was counted ten times or more. The rearrangement joins TRBV5-4 to TRBJ2-6; 11 bases line up with TRBD2. The CDR3 contains 20 residues. Germline V lookup: CDR1 SGHNT, CDR2 YYREEE (reference sequence). Trimming at V came to 3 bases and at J to 0 bases, leaving 11 bases not matched to a gene. The CDR3 protein is CASSSKGGLAADSGANVLTF. The CDR3 DNA reads TGTGCCAGCAGCTCCAAAGGGGGACTAGCGGCGGACTCTGGGGCCAACGTCCTGACTTTC.

The rearrangement links TRBV25-1 to TRBJ2-3; perhaps TRBD2 as D (6 bases). Germline values: CDR1 MGHDK, CDR2 SYGVNS. Trimming removed 2 bases at V and 0 bases at J, with 12 bases between. CDR3 length: 16 amino acids. CDR3 loop: CASSEGRSLSTDTQYF. The CDR3 DNA reads as TGTGCCAGCAGTGAAGGGAGGAGTCTAAGCACAGATACGCAGTATTTT.

This clone appeared once. The CDR3 DNA reads TGTGCCAGCAGCCCCCACAGTGAAAGTAATGAAAAACTGTTTTTT. It yields the protein CASSPHSESNEKLFF. The chain joins TRBV9 to TRBJ1-4; D is ambiguous. Germline CDR1 reads SGDLS; CDR2 reads YYNGEE. Between the trimmed V and J ends, which lost 4 bases and 4 bases, there was a span of 14 bases. The CDR3 extends over 15 amino acids.

In the case of this clone: This specimen includes other DNA sequences encoding the same CDR3. The V and J genes are TRBV5-4 and TRBJ1-1; TRBD1 is a possible D gene (6 bases). With 2 bases removed from V and 1 base from J, the gap between germline ends came to 6 bases. CDR3 length equals 13 residues. The germline V gene encodes CDR1 SGHNT and CDR2 YYREEE (reference sequence). In DNA, the CDR3 is TGTGCCAGCAGCTTAGGGGGGAACACTGAAGCTTTCTTT. Translated: CASSLGGNTEAFF.

V usage is TRBV7-8 and J usage is TRBJ2-3; the match to TRBD2 covers 14 bases. This CDR3 is 16 amino acids long. J gave up 6 bases and V 5 bases, and 7 bases lay outside the gene matches. Germline loops: CDR1 SGHVS, CDR2 FQNEAQ. The CDR3 here is CASSLGTSGGPDTQYF. The CDR3 DNA reads as TGTGCCAGCAGCCTCGGGACTAGCGGGGGACCGGATACGCAGTATTTT.

Here the CDR3 reads CASSLAPLDEQYF. In nucleotides, the CDR3 is TGTGCCAGCAGCTTAGCCCCCCTAGACGAGCAGTACTTC. The V gene is TRBV7-3, the J gene TRBJ2-7; unclear D gene. The V gene lost 2 bases and the J gene lost 5 bases, with 10 bases spanning the gap. The germline gives CDR1 SGHTA, CDR2 FQGTGA. The CDR3 loop spans 13 amino acids. The full variable domain, its missing parts supplied by reference TRBV7-3 and TRBJ2-7, is GAGVSQTPSNKVTEKGKYVELRCDPISGHTALYWYRQSLGQGPEFLIYFQGTGAADDSGLPNDRFFAVRPEGSVSTLKIQRTERGDSAVYLCASSLAPLDEQYFGPGTRLTVT.

The V call is TRBV7-9, the J call TRBJ2-6, with D possibly matching TRBD1 (5 bases). CDR3 length equals 19 residues. CDR1 is SEHNR, CDR2 FQNEAQ, per germline (reference sequence). The V end lost 0 bases, the J end lost 0 bases, and 15 bases lay between the germline ends. The chain's CDR3 is CASSLALTASYSGANVLTF. The CDR3 nucleotides are TGTGCCAGCAGCTTAGCCCTGACAGCCTCATACTCTGGGGCCAACGTCCTGACTTTC.